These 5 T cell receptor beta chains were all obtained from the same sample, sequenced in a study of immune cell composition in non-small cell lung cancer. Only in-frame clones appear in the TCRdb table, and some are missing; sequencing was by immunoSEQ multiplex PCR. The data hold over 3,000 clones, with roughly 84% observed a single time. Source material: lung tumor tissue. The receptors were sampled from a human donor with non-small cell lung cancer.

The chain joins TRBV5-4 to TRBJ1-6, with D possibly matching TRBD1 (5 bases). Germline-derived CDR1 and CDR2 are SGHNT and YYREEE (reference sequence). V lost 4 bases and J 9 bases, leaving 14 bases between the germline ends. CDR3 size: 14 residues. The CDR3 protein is CASSLGQGTSPLHF. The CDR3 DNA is TGTGCCAGCAGCCTGGGGCAGGGTACTTCACCCCTCCACTTT.

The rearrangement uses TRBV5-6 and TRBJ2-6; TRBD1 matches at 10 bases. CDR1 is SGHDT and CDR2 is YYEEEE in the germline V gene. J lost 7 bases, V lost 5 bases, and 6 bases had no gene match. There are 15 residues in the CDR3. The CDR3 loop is CASRWGQGIANVLTF. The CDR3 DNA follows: TGTGCCAGCAGATGGGGACAGGGGATAGCCAACGTCCTGACTTTC.

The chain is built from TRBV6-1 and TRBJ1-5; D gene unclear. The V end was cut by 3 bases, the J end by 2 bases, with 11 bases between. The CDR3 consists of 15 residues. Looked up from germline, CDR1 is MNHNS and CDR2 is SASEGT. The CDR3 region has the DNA TGTGCCAGCAGTGACGGCCTCGGGGGCAATCAGCCCCAGCATTTT. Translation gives CASSDGLGGNQPQHF.

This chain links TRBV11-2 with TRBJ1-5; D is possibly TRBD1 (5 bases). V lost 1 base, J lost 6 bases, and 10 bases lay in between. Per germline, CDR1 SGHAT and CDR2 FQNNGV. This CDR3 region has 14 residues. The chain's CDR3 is CASSLVGESQPQHF. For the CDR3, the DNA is TGTGCCAGCAGCTTAGTAGGGGAAAGTCAGCCCCAGCATTTT. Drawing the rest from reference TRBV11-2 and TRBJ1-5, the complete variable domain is EAGVAQSPRYKIIEKRQSVAFWCNPISGHATLYWYQQILGQGPKLLIQFQNNGVVDDSQLPKDRFSAERLKGVDSTLKIQPAKLEDSAVYLCASSLVGESQPQHFGDGTRLSIL.

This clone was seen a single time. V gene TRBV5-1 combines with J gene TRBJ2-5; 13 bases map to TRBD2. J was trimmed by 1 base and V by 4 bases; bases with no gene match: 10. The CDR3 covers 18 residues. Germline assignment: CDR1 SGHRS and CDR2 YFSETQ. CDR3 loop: CASSDPGLAGFRQETQYF. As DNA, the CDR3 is TGCGCCAGCAGCGACCCGGGACTAGCGGGGTTCCGCCAAGAGACCCAGTACTTC.